This TCR beta chain was recovered during a study of response to subunit inactivated influenza vaccine. Whole-study results and caveats: Each seasonal flu vaccination may recruit only limited new T cells, authors suggested.

MiXCR was run by TCRdb on the RT-PCR reads, yielding one entry per CDR3 protein. The sample holds roughly 710,000 distinct CDR3 sequences, 13% to 15% seen once. This clonotype showed up just a few times. What it recognizes is unknown. V lost 1 base and J lost 0; bases outside the gene matches: 5. The V gene's germline CDR1 is SGHVS and CDR2 FNYEAQ. The CDR3 covers 17 residues. The specimen comprised PBMCs from blood, sampled 14 days before vaccination. This clonotype originated in a man in his fifties or sixties who received an inactivated influenza vaccine. The gene calls are TRBV7-6 and TRBJ2-7; 11 nucleotides line up with TRBD2. The CDR3 bases are TGTGCCAGCAGCTTAGACCCCGGGACTAGCGGCTCCTACGAGCAGTACTTC. This gives the protein CASSLDPGTSGSYEQYF.